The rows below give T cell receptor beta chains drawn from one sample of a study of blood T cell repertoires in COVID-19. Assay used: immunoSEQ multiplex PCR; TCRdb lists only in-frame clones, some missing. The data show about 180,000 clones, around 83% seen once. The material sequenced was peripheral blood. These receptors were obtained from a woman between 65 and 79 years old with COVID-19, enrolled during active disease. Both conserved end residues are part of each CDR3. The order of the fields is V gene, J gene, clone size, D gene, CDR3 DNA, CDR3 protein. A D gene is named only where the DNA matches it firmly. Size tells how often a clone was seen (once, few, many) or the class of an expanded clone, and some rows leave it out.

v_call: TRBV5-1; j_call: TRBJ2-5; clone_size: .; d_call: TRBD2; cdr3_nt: TGCGCCAGCAGCTTACCCTTGACTAGCGGAAAGTACCAAGAGACCCAGTACTTC; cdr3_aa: CASSLPLTSGKYQETQYF
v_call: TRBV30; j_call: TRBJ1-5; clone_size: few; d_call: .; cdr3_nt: TGTGCCTGGGGCGGGGGGAATAGCAATCAGCCCCAGCATTTT; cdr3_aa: CAWGGGNSNQPQHF
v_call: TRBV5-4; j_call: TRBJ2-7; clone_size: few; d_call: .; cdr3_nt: TGTGCCAGCAGCTTGGTCCCCAGCTCCTACGAGCAGTACTTC; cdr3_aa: CASSLVPSSYEQYF
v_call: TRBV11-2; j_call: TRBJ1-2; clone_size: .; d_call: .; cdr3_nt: TGTGCCAGCAGCTTAGGACAGATCTATGGCTACACCTTC; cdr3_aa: CASSLGQIYGYTF
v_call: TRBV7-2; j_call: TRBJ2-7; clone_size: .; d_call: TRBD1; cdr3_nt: TGTGCCAGCAGCTTAGCGGGACAGACCTACGAGCAGTACTTC; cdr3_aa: CASSLAGQTYEQYF
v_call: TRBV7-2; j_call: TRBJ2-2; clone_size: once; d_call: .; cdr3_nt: TGTGCCAGCAGCTTATATGGACAGCTCTTTCCCGGGGAGCTGTTTTTT; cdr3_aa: CASSLYGQLFPGELFF
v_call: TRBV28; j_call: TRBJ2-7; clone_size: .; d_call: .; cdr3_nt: TGTGCCAGCAGACCGCCCAGTGAGCGGAGGGAGCAGTACTTC; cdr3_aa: CASRPPSERREQYF
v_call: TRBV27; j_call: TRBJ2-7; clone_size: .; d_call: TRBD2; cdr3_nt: TGTGCCAGCAGGACTAGCGGGGGCTACGAGCAGTACTTC; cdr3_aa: CASRTSGGYEQYF
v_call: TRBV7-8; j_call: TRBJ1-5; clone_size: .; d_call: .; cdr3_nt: TGTGCCAGCAGCTTAGATGGTAGTCAGCCCCAGCATTTT; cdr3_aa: CASSLDGSQPQHF
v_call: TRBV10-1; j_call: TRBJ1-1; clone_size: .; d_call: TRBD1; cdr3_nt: TGCGCCAGCAGTGACCCAGGGACAGAGAACACTGAAGCTTTCTTT; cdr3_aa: CASSDPGTENTEAFF
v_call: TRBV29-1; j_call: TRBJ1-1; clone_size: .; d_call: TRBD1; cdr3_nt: TGCAGCCCACGAAACCCCACCGGGACAGGGGGCTTTTGGGTCACTGAAGCTTTCTTT; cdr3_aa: CSPRNPTGTGGFWVTEAFF
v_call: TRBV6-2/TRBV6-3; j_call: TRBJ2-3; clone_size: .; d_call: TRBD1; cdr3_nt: TGTGCCAGCAGTTACGGGACAGGGGCAGATACGCAGTATTTT; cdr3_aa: CASSYGTGADTQYF
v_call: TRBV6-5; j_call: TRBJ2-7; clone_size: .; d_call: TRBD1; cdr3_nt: TGTGCCAGCAGTCCGGGACAGGGAAACGAGCAGTACTTC; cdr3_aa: CASSPGQGNEQYF
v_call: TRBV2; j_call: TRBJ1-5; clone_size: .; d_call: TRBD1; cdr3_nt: TGTGCCAGCAGTGCGGGACAGGGGAGCAATCAGCCCCAGCATTTT; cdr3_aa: CASSAGQGSNQPQHF
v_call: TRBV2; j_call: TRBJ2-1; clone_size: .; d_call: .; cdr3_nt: TGTGCCAGCAGTGACACCAGCGTCTTTTCCTACAATGAGCAGTTCTTC; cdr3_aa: CASSDTSVFSYNEQFF
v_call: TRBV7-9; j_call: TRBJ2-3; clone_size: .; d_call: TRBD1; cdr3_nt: TGTGCCAGCAGCCCGGGACAGCCACGCACAGATACGCAGTATTTT; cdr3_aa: CASSPGQPRTDTQYF
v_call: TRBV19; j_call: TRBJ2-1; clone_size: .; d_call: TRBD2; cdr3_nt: TGTGCCAGTAGTGACGGGACTACTCAGATCGCAGAGCAGTTCTTC; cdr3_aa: CASSDGTTQIAEQFF
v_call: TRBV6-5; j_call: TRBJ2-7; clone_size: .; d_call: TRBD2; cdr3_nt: TGTGCCAGCAGTCGACTAGCGGGAACCTACGAGCAGTACTTC; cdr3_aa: CASSRLAGTYEQYF
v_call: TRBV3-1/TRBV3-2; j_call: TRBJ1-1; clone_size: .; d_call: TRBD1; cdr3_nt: TGTGCCAGCAGCCAAAGACAGGGAGAAGCTTTCTTT; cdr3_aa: CASSQRQGEAFF
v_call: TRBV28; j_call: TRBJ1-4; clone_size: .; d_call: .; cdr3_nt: TGTGCCAGCAGTTTAAATCGAGTAGGGAGTTCGGGTGAAAAACTGTTTTTT; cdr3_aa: CASSLNRVGSSGEKLFF
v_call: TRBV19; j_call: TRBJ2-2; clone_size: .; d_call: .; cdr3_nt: TGTGCCAGTAGAGGGACTCCCGGAGTCTCCGGGGAGCTGTTTTTT; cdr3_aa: CASRGTPGVSGELFF
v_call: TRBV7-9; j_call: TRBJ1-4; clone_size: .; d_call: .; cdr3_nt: TGTGCCAGCAGCTTAGAGGCGGCTTATAATGAAAAACTGTTTTTT; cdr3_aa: CASSLEAAYNEKLFF
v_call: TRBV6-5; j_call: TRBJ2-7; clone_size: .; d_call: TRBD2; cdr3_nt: TGTGCCAGCAGGACTAGCGGGAGGCCCTACGAGCAGTACTTC; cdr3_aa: CASRTSGRPYEQYF
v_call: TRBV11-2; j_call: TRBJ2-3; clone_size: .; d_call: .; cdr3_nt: TGTGCCAGCAGCTTTCGCCCCACAGGGTTTAGAACAGATACGCAGTATTTT; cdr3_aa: CASSFRPTGFRTDTQYF
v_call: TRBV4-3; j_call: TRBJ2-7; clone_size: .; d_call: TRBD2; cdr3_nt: TGCGCCAGCAGCCCCTCTAGCGGGGGGAACTACGAGCAGTACTTC; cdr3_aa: CASSPSSGGNYEQYF
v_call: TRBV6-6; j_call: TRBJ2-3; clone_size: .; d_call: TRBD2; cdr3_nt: TGTGCCAGCAGTCTGACTAGCGGACTGGGCACAGATACGCAGTATTTT; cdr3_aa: CASSLTSGLGTDTQYF
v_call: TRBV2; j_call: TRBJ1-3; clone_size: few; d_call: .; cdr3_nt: TGTGCCAGCAGTGAAGGGGCCAGAACCGTGAACACCATATATTTT; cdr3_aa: CASSEGARTVNTIYF
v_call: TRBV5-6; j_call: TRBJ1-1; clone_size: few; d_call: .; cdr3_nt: TGTGCCAGCAGCTTGGGACTGACCATGAACACTGAAGCTTTCTTT; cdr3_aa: CASSLGLTMNTEAFF
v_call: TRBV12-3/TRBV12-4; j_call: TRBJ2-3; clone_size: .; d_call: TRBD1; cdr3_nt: TGTGCCAGCAGTTCATCGGACAGGGCACTCTATTTT; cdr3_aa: CASSSSDRALYF
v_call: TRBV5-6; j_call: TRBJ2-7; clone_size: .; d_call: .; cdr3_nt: TGTGCCAGCAGGAATACAGGAGCCTACGAGCAGTACTTC; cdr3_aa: CASRNTGAYEQYF
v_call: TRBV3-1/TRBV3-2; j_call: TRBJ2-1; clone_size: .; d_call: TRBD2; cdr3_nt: TGTGCCAGCAGCCAAGTTGCGGGGGGTGAGCAGTTCTTC; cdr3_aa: CASSQVAGGEQFF
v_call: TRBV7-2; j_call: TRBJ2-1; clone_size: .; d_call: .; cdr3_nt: TGTGCCAGCAGCTTTGGGAGGGGGAGCAACAATGAGCAGTTCTTC; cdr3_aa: CASSFGRGSNNEQFF
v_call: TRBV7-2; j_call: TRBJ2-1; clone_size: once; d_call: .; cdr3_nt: TGTGCCAGCAGCTTAGGCGGGATCCCGGGAGATGAGCAGTTCTTC; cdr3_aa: CASSLGGIPGDEQFF
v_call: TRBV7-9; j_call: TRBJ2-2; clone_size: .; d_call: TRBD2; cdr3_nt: TGTGCCAGCCAGACTAGCGTCAACACCGGGGAGCTGTTTTTT; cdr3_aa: CASQTSVNTGELFF
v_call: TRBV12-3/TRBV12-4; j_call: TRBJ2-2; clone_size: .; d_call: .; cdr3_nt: TGTGCCAGTCTTTTGGGTCCGGACAGCCTGTTTTTT; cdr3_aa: CASLLGPDSLFF
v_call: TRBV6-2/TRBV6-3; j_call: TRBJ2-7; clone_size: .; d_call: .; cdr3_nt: TGTGCCAGCAGTTATTGGGAGGCCTACGAGCAGTACTTC; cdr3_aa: CASSYWEAYEQYF
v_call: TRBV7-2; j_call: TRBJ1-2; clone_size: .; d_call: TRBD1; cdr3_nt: TGTGCCAGCAGCTCCCGACAGGGTCGGGTATTTGGCTACACCTTC; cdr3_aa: CASSSRQGRVFGYTF
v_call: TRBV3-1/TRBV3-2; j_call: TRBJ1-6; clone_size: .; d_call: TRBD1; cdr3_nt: TGTGCCAGCAGTCGACAGGGTGTGGAGTCACCCCTCCACTTT; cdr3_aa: CASSRQGVESPLHF
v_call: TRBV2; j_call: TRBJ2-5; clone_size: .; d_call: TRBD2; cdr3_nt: TGTGCCAGCAGTGAAGCCGGAGCGGGAGGGGAGACCCAGTACTTC; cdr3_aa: CASSEAGAGGETQYF
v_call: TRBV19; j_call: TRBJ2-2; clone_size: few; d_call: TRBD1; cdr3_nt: TGTGCCAGCCGCAACCGACAGGGCGGTAACACCGGGGAGCTGTTTTTT; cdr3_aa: CASRNRQGGNTGELFF
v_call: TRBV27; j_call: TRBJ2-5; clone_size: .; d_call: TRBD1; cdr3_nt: TGTGCCAGCAGGGTACAGGGGGCCGGACGGTGGTACTTC; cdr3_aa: CASRVQGAGRWYF
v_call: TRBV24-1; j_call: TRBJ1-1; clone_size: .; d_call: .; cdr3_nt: TGTGCCACCAGTGCGGACAGCTCGAACACTGAAGCTTTCTTT; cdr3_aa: CATSADSSNTEAFF
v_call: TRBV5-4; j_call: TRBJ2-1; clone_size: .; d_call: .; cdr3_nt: TGTGCCAGCAGCTTGGGCGTTGACAATGAGCAGTTCTTC; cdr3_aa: CASSLGVDNEQFF
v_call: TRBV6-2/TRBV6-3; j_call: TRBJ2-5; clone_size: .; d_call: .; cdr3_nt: TGTGCCAGCAGTTGGGATCGGACTTCCTTTGGTGGGACCCAGTACTTC; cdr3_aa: CASSWDRTSFGGTQYF
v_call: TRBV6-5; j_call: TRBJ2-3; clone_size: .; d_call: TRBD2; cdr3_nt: TGTGCCAGCAGGCGAGAGCGGGAGGGCACAGATACGCAGTATTTT; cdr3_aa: CASRREREGTDTQYF
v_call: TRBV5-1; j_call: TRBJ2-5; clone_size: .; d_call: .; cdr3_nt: TGCGCCAGCAGCTTGGGAGGCGGCAGAGGGGAGACCCAGTACTTC; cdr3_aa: CASSLGGGRGETQYF
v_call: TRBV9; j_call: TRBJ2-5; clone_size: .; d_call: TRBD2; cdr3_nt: TGTGCCAGCAGCGTAGACCCCGGGAGGGCGGAGACCCAGTACTTC; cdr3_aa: CASSVDPGRAETQYF
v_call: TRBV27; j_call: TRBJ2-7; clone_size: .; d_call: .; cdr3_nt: TGTGCCAGCAGTTTTTTGGACCTCAGGGGCGAGCAGTACTTC; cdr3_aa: CASSFLDLRGEQYF
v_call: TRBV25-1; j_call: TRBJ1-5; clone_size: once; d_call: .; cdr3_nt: TGTGCCAGCAGTCAGGGAAGCAATCAGCCCCAGCATTTT; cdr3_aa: CASSQGSNQPQHF
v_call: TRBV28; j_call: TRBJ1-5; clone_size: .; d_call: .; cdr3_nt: TGTGCCAGTAGAGGTAGCAATCAGCCCCAGCATTTT; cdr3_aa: CASRGSNQPQHF
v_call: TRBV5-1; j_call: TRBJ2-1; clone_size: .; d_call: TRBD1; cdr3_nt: TGCGCCAGCAGCTTGATAAGGACAGGGGTCGATGAGCAGTTCTTC; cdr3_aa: CASSLIRTGVDEQFF
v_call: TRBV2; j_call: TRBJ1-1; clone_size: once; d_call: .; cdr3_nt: TGTGCCAGCAGGAACAACAGGAACACTGAAGCTTTCTTT; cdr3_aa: CASRNNRNTEAFF
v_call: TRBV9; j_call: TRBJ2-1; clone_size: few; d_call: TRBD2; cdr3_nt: TGTGCCAGCAGCCCCACTAGCGGGGGGTACAATGAGCAGTTCTTC; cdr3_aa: CASSPTSGGYNEQFF
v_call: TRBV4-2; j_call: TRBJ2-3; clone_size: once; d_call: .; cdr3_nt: TGTGCCAGCAGCAAATGGCAGGGTACAGATACGCAGTATTTT; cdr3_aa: CASSKWQGTDTQYF
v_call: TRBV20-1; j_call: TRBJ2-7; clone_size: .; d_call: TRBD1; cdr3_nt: TGCAGTGCTAGTCCGATTGGGACAGGCTTATACGAGCAGTACTTC; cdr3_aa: CSASPIGTGLYEQYF